This T cell receptor beta chain was captured by sequencing in a study of blood T cell repertoires in COVID-19. Overall study context: Sources were T cells, B-cell-depleted T cells, or PBMCs; the material itself was cDNA or gDNA.

This clone came up a few times. The CDR3 covers 16 residues. The V end lost 4 bases, the J end lost 4 bases, and 16 bases lay between the germline ends. From germline, CDR1 is KGHDR and CDR2 SFDVKD. Per the original methods: Nucleated cell counts were estimated from reference gene primer amplification. Some clones are missing from TCRdb's copy, which holds only in-frame ones; the method was immunoSEQ multiplex PCR. V and J calls and clone size are given by that table; D and trimming were obtained from the DNA. Of approximately 110,000 clones listed, around 86% are singletons. This chain uses TRBV24-1 with TRBJ1-5; D is ambiguous. Sequencing was carried out using peripheral blood. The clonotype originates from a man between 70 and 80 years old with acute or convalescent COVID-19. DNA for the CDR3: TGTGCCACCAGTGACCCGCGGGCTCCGTTGAATCAGCCCCAGCATTTT. Residues: CATSDPRAPLNQPQHF.